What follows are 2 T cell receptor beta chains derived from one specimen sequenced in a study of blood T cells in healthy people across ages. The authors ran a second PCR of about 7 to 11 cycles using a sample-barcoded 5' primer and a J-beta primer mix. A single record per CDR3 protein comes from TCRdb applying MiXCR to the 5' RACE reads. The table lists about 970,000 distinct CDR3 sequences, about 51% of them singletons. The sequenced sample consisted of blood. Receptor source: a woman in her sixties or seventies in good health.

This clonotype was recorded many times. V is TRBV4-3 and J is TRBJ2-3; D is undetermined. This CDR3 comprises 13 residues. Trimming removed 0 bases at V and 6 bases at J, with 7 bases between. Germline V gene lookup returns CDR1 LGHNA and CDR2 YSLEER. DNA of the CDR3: TGCGCCAGCAGCCAAGATCCCTCGGATACGCAGTATTTT. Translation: CASSQDPSDTQYF.

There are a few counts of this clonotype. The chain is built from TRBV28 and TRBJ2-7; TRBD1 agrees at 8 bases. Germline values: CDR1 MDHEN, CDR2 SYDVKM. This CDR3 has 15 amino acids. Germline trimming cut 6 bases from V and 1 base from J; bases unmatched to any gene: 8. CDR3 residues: CASRRQQGGSYEQYF. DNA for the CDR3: TGTGCCAGCAGACGACAACAGGGGGGTTCCTACGAGCAGTACTTC.